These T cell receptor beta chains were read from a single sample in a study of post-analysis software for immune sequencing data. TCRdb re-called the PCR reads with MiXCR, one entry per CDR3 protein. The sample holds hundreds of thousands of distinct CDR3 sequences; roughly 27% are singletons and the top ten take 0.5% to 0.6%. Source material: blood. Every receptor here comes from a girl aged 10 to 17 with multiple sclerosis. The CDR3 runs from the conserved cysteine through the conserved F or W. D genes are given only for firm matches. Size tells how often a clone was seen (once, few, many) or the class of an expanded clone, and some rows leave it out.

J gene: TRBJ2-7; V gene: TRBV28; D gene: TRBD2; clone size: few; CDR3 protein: CASSYFLADPSYEQYF; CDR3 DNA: TGTGCCAGCAGTTACTTTCTAGCGGACCCCTCCTACGAGCAGTACTTC
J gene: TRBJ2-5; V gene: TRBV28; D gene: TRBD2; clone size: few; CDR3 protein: CASSSIQRGGRETQYF; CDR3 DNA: TGTGCCAGCAGTTCCATACAGCGGGGGGGTAGGGAGACCCAGTACTTC
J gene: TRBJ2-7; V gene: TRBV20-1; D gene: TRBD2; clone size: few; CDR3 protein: CSADQRGEAYEQYF; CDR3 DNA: TGCAGTGCAGATCAGCGGGGGGAAGCCTACGAGCAGTACTTC
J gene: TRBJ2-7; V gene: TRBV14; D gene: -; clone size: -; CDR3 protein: CASSQVLEPYEQYF; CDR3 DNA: TGTGCCAGCAGCCAAGTTCTGGAGCCCTACGAGCAGTACTTC
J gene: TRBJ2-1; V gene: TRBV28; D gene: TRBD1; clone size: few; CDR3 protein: CASSLNRGRRNEQFF; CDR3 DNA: TGTGCCAGCAGTTTGAACAGGGGGCGTAGGAATGAGCAGTTCTTC
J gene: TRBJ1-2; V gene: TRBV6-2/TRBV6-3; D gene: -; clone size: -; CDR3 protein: CASRQGWRAGGYTF; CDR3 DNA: TGTGCCAGCAGACAAGGATGGAGGGCCGGTGGCTACACCTTC
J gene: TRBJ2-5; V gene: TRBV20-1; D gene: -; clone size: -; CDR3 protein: CSAMDYGAGAAQETQYF; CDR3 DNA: TGCAGTGCTATGGATTACGGGGCGGGGGCCGCACAAGAGACCCAGTACTTC
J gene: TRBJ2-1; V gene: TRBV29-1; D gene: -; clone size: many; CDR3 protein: CSPEFRGGPYNEQFF; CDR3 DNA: TGCAGCCCAGAATTTCGCGGAGGTCCCTACAATGAGCAGTTCTTC
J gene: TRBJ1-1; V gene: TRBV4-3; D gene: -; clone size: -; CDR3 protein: CASSQDLKYTEAFF; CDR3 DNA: TGCGCCAGCAGCCAAGATCTTAAGTACACTGAAGCTTTCTTT
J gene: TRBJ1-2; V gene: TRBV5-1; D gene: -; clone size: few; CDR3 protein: CASSPRGGFGGYTF; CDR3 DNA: TGCGCCAGCAGCCCCCGAGGGGGGTTCGGTGGCTACACCTTC
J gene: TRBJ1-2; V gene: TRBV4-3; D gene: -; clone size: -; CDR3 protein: CASSQTLGWQGNYGYTF; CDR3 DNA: TGCGCCAGCAGCCAGACCTTAGGGTGGCAGGGGAACTATGGCTACACCTTC
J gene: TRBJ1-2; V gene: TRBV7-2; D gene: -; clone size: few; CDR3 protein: CASSSGLQGRFNYGYTF; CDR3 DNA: TGTGCCAGCAGCTCGGGTTTACAGGGCCGATTTAACTATGGCTACACCTTC
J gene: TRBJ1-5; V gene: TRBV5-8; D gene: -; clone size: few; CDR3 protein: CASSLFAGVSNQPQHF; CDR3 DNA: TGTGCCAGCAGCTTGTTCGCAGGGGTAAGCAATCAGCCCCAGCATTTT
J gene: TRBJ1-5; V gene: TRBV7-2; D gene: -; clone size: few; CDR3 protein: CASSPAGTLNQPQHF; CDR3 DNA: TGTGCCAGCAGCCCAGCCGGGACCTTGAATCAGCCCCAGCATTTT
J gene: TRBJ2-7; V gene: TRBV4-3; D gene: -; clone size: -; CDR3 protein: CASSQDHYSYEQYF; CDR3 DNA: TGCGCCAGCAGCCAAGACCATTACTCCTACGAGCAGTACTTC
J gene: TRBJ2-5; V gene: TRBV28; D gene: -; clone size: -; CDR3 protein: CASSPHDMDEQYF; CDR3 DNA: TGTGCCAGCAGCCCTCACGACATGGATGAGCAGTACTTC
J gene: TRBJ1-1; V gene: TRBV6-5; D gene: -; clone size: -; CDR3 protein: CASRKRGNTEAFF; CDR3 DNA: TGTGCCAGCAGAAAAAGAGGGAACACTGAAGCTTTCTTT
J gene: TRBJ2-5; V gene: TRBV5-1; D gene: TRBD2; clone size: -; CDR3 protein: CASLLGLAEGETQYF; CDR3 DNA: TGCGCCAGCCTGTTAGGACTAGCGGAGGGGGAGACCCAGTACTTC
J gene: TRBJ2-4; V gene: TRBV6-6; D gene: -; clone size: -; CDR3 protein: CASSQQGGNIQYF; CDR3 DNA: TGTGCCAGCAGTCAACAGGGAGGAAACATTCAGTACTTC
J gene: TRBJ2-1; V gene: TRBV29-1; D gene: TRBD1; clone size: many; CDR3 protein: CSASPGQVHDEQFF; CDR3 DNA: TGCAGCGCCTCCCCCGGACAGGTACATGATGAGCAGTTCTTC